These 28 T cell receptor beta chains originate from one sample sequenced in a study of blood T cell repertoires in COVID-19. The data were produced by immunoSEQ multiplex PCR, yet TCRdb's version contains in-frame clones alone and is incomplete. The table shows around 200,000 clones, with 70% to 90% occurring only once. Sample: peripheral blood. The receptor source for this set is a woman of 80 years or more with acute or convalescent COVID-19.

CDR3 protein: CASSRQGEAYNEQFF. The CDR3 DNA follows: TGTGCCAGCTCACGGCAGGGGGAGGCCTACAATGAGCAGTTCTTC. V and J are TRBV18 and TRBJ2-1; possible D gene TRBD1, 7 bases. Trimming left V 4 bases short and J 2 bases short, with 12 bases between. Germline V CDR1 and CDR2: KGHSH, LQKENI. This CDR3 is built from 15 residues.

CDR3 loop: CASSPGQGGTGGTDTQYF. CDR3 bases: TGTGCCAGCAGCCCTGGACAGGGTGGGACAGGCGGCACAGATACGCAGTATTTT. This sequence joins TRBV7-3 and TRBJ2-3; 8 positions agree with TRBD1. The CDR3 consists of 18 residues. Germline CDR1 reads SGHTA; CDR2 reads FQGTGA. V trimming: 5 bases; J trimming: 1 base; junction bases outside the gene matches: 14.

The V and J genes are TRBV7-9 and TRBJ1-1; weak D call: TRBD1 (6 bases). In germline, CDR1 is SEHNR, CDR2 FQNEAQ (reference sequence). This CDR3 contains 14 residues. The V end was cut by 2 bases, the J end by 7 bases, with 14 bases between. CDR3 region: CASSLRSRGLEAFF. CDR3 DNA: TGTGCCAGCAGCTTACGGAGCAGGGGCCTTGAAGCTTTCTTT.

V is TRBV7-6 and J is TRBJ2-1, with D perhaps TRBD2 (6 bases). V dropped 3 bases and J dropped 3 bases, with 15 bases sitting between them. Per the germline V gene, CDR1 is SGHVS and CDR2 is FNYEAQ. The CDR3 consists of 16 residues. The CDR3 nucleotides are TGTGCCAGCAGCTTCCCCCCGGGCGGGAACTACAATGAGCAGTTCTTC. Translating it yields CASSFPPGGNYNEQFF.

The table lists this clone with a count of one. DNA of the CDR3: TGTGCCAGCAGCCAAGGACTGATCCCATATGGCTACACCTTC. It yields the protein CASSQGLIPYGYTF. This chain links TRBV3-1 (or the pseudogene TRBV3-2) with TRBJ1-2, with D unresolved. The germline V and J ends were trimmed by 1 base and 5 bases, with 11 bases remaining between them. CDR1 is LGHDT and CDR2 is YNNKEL in the germline V gene (reference sequence). The CDR3 is 14 amino acids.

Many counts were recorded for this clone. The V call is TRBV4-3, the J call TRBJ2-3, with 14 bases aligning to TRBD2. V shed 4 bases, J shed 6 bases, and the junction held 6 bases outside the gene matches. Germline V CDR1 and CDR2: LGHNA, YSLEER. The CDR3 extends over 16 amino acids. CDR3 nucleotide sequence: TGCGCCAGCAGCCGGGGACTAGCGGGAGCGGGGGATACGCAGTATTTT. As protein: CASSRGLAGAGDTQYF.

The CDR3 DNA follows: TGTGCCAGTAGTCCTAGGACAGCCTCACCCCTCCACTTT. Translated: CASSPRTASPLHF. The V call is TRBV19, the J call TRBJ1-6; possibly TRBD1 for D (6 bases). CDR3 size: 13 residues. V was trimmed by 5 bases and J by 10 bases, leaving 12 bases between them. Germline CDR1 is LNHDA and CDR2 is SQIVND (reference sequence).

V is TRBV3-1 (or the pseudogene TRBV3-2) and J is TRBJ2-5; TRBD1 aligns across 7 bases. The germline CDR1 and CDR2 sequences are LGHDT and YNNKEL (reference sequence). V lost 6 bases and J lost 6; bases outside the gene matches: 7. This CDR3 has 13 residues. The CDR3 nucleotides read TGTGCCAGCAGGACACAGGGGACAAAGACCCAGTACTTC. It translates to CASRTQGTKTQYF.

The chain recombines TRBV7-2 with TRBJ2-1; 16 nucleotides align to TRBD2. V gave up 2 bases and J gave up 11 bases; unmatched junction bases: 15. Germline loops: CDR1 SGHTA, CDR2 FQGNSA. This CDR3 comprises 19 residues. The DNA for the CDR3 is TGTGCCAGCAGCTTACGGCCTCCGGGACTAGCGGGAGGGGGGTCTCAGCAGTTCTTC. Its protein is CASSLRPPGLAGGGSQQFF.

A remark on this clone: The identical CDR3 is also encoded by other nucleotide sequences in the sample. CDR3 sequence (DNA): TGTGCCAGCTCACAAGGACAGTCCTACGAGCAGTACTTC. This codes for CASSQGQSYEQYF. The chain is built from TRBV18 and TRBJ2-7, with TRBD1 as a possible D gene (6 bases). V lost 4 bases and J lost 1, with 8 bases in between. The CDR3 runs to 13 residues. From germline, CDR1 is KGHSH and CDR2 LQKENI.

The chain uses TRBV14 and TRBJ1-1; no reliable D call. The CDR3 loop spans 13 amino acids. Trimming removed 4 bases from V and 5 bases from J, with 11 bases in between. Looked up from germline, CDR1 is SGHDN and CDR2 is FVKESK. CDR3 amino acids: CASSPPSRTEAFF. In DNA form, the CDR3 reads TGTGCCAGCAGCCCTCCCTCGCGGACTGAAGCTTTCTTT.

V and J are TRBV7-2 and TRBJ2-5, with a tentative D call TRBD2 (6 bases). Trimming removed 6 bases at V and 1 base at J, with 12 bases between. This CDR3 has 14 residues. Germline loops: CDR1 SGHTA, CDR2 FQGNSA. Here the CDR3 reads CASRRGGAQETQYF. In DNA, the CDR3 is TGTGCCAGCAGGAGGGGCGGGGCCCAAGAGACCCAGTACTTC.

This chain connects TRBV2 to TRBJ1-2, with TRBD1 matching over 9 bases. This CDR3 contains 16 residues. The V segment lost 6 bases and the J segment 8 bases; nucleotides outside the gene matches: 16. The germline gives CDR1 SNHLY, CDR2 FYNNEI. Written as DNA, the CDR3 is TGTGCCAGCAGCCGCACGGGGACAGGGCTTTCCAGCGGCTACACCTTC. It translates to CASSRTGTGLSSGYTF.

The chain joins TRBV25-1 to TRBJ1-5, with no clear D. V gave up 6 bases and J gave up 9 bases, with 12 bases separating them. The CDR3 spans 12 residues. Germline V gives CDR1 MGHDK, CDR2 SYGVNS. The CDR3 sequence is CASSVDSGPQHF. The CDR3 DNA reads TGTGCCAGCAGCGTAGACTCTGGGCCCCAGCATTTT.

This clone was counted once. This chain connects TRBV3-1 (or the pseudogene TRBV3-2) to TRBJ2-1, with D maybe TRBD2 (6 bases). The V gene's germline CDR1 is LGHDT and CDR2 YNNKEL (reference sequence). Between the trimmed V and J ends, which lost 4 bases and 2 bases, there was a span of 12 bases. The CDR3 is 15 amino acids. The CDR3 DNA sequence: TGTGCCAGCAGCCGGCTTACTAGCCCCTACAATGAGCAGTTCTTC. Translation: CASSRLTSPYNEQFF.

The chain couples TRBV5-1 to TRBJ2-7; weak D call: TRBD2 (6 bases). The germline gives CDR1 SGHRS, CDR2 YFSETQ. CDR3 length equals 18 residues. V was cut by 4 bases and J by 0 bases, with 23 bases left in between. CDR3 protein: CASSPAGTSGLSSYEQYF. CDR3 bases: TGCGCCAGCAGCCCCGCTGGAACTTCGGGACTGAGCTCCTACGAGCAGTACTTC. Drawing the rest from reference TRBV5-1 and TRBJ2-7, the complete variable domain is KAGVTQTPRYLIKTRGQQVTLSCSPISGHRSVSWYQQTPGQGLQFLFEYFSETQRNKGNFPGRFSGRQFSNSRSEMNVSTLELGDSALYLCASSPAGTSGLSSYEQYFGPGTRLTVT.

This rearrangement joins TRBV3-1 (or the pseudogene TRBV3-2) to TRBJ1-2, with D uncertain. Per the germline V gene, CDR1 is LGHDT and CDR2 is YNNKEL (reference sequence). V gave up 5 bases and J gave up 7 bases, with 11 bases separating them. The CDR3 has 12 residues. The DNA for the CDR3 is TGTGCCAGCAGCACTTCTGGGCTTGGCTACACCTTC. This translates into CASSTSGLGYTF.

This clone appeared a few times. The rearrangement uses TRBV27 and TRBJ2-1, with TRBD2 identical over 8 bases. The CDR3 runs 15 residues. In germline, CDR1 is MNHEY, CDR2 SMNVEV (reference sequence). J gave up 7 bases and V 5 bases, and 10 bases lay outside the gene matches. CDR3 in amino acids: CASSIKRESPNEQFF. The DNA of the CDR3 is TGTGCCAGCAGTATAAAGCGGGAGTCACCGAATGAGCAGTTCTTC.

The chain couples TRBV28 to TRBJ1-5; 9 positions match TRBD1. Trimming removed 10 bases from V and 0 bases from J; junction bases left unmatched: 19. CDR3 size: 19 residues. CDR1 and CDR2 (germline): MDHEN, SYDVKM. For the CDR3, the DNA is TGTGCCACAGCGCCCCCCTCTTGGACAGGGGCGGTTAGCAATCAGCCCCAGCATTTT. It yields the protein CATAPPSWTGAVSNQPQHF. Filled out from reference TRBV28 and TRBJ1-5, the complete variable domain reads DVKVTQSSRYLVKRTGEKVFLECVQDMDHENMFWYRQDPGLGLRLIYFSYDVKMKEKGDIPEGYSVSREKKERFSLILESASTNQTSMYLCATAPPSWTGAVSNQPQHFGDGTRLSIL.

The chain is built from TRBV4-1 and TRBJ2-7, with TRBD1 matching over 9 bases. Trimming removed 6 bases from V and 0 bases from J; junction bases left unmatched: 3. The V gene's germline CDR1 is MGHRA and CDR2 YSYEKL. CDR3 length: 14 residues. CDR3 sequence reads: CASRAGQGSYEQYF. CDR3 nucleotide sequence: TGCGCCAGCAGGGCGGGACAGGGCTCCTACGAGCAGTACTTC.

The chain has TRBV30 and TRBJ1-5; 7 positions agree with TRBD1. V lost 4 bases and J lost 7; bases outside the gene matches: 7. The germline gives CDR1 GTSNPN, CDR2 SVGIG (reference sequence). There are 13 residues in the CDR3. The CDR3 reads CAWNRGLGQPQHF. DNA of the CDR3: TGTGCCTGGAATAGGGGGCTGGGACAGCCCCAGCATTTT.

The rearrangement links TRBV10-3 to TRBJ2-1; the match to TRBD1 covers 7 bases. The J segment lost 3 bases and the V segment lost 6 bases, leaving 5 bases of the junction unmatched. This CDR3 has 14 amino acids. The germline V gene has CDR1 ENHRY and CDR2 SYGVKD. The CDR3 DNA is TGTGCCATCAGCGTCGACAGGGACTACAATGAGCAGTTCTTC. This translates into CAISVDRDYNEQFF.

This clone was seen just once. The CDR3 sequence: CASSRSGTGTGNTIYF. Written as DNA, the CDR3 is TGTGCCAGCAGCCGATCCGGGACAGGGACCGGAAACACCATATATTTT. The gene calls are TRBV6-6 and TRBJ1-3; 9 nucleotides line up with TRBD1. The germline V gene has CDR1 MNHNY and CDR2 SVGAGI (reference sequence). The CDR3 has 16 amino acids. The J segment lost 4 bases and the V segment lost 6 bases, leaving 10 bases of the junction unmatched.

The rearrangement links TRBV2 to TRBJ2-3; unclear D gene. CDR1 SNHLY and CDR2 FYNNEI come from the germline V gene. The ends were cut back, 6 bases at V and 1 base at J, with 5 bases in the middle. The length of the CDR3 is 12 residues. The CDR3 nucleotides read TGTGCCAGCAGGGAGCGCACAGATACGCAGTATTTT. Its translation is CASRERTDTQYF.

CDR3 amino acids: CASSLYPGAYGYTF. The CDR3 nucleotides read TGTGCCAGCAGCTTATACCCGGGAGCCTATGGCTACACCTTC. The chain joins TRBV7-2 to TRBJ1-2, with D uncertain. V was clipped by 2 bases and J by 4 bases, with 11 bases between them. The CDR3 runs to 14 residues. The germline CDR1 and CDR2 sequences are SGHTA and FQGNSA.

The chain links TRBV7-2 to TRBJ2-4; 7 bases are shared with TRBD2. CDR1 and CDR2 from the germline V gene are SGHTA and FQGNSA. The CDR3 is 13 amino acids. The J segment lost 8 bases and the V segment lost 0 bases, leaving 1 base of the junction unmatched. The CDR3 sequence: CASSLAREDIQYF. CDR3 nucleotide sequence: TGTGCCAGCAGCTTAGCCCGGGAGGACATTCAGTACTTC.

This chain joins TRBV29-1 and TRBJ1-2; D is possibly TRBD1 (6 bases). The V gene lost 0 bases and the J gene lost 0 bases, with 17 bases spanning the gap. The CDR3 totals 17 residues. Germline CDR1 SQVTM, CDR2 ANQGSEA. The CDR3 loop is CSVEDPGAPSANYGYTF. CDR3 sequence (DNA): TGCAGCGTTGAAGATCCAGGGGCCCCCTCAGCTAACTATGGCTACACCTTC.

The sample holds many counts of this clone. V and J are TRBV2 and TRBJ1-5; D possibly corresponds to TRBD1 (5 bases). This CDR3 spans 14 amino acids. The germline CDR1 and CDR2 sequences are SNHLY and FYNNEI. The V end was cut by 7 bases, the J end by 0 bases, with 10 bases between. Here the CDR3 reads CASTQGNSNQPQHF. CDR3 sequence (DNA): TGTGCCAGCACGCAGGGAAATAGCAATCAGCCCCAGCATTTT.